These 2 T cell receptor beta chains came from one sample sequenced in a study of T cell responses to AZD1222 COVID-19 vaccine. Sequenced by immunoSEQ multiplex PCR; TCRdb stores in-frame clones only, minus some. This table holds over 150,000 clones, 90% found once. The source was peripheral blood, collected on day 0 of AZD1222 vaccination. Receptors were obtained from an adult in good health.

This chain uses TRBV10-2 with TRBJ2-3; tentatively, D is TRBD1 (5 bases). CDR3 size: 16 residues. V lost 0 bases to trimming and J lost 6 bases, with 16 bases between them. Germline-derived CDR1 and CDR2 are WSHSY and SAAADI. CDR3 in DNA: TGCGCCAGCAGTGAGTCGACTCGAGCAGGGTCTGATACGCAGTATTTT. This sequence encodes CASSESTRAGSDTQYF.

This chain uses TRBV6-5 with TRBJ1-2, with TRBD1 as a possible D gene (6 bases). Germline V gives CDR1 MNHEY, CDR2 SVGAGI. V dropped 6 bases and J dropped 4 bases, with 18 bases sitting between them. CDR3 length: 15 amino acids. As DNA, the CDR3 is TGTGCCAGCAGCATCGGGGTCGTACAGGGCTATGGCTACACCTTC. Residues: CASSIGVVQGYGYTF.